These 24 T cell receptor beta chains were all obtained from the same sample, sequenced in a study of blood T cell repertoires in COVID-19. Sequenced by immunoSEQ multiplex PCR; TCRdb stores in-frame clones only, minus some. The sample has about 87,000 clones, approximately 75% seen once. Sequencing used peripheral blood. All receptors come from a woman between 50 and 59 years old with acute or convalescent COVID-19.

The CDR3 protein is CASSWGQGNEKLFF. For the CDR3, the DNA is TGTGCCAGCAGCTGGGGACAGGGCAATGAAAAACTGTTTTTT. The chain couples TRBV3-1 (or the pseudogene TRBV3-2) to TRBJ1-4, with TRBD1 matching 9 bases. The ends lost 5 bases at V and 5 bases at J; junction bases unmatched: 3. The CDR3 has 14 amino acids. CDR1 is LGHDT, CDR2 YNNKEL, per germline (reference sequence).

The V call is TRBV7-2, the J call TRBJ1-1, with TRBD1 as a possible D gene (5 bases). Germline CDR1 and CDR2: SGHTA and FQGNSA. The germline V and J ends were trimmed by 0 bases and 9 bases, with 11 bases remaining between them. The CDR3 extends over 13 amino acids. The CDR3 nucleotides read TGTGCCAGCAGCTTAGCGGGGAGGGGCCAAGCTTTCTTT. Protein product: CASSLAGRGQAFF.

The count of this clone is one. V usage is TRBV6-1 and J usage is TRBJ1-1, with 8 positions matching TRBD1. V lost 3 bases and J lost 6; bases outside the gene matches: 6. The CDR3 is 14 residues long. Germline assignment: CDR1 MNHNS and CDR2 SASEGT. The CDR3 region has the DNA TGTGCCAGCAGTGATCACAGGGGGGGCGCTGAAGCTTTCTTT. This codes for CASSDHRGGAEAFF.

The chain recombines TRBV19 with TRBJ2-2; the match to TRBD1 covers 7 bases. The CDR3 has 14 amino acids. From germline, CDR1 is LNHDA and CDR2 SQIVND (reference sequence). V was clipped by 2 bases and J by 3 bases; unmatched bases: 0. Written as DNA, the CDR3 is TGTGCCAGTAGTATACAGGGGGACACCGGGGAGCTGTTTTTT. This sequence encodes CASSIQGDTGELFF.

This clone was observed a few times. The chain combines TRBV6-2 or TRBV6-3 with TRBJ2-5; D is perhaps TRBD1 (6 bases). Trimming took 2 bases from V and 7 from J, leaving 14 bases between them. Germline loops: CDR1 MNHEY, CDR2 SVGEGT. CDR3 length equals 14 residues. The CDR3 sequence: CASSYGNQGGTQYF. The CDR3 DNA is TGTGCCAGCAGTTACGGGAACCAAGGGGGGACCCAGTACTTC.

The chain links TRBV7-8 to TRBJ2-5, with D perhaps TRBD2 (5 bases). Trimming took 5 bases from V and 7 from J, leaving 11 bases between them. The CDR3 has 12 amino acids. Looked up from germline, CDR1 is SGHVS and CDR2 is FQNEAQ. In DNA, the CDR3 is TGTGCCAGCAGCCCAAACGGGGTGACCCAGTACTTC. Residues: CASSPNGVTQYF.

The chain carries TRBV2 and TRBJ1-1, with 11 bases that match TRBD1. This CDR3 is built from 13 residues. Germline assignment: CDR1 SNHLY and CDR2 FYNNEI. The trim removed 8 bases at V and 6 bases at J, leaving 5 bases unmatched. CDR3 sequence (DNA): TGTGCCAGCTTAAAGGACAGGGGGCCTGAAGCTTTCTTT. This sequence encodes CASLKDRGPEAFF.

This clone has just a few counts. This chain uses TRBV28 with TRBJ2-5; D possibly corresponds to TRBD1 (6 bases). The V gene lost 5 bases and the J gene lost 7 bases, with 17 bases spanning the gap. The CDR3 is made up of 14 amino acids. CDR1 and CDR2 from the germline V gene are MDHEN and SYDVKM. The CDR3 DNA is TGTGCCAGCAGTGATACAGGGAACCCAGGGACCCAGTACTTC. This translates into CASSDTGNPGTQYF.

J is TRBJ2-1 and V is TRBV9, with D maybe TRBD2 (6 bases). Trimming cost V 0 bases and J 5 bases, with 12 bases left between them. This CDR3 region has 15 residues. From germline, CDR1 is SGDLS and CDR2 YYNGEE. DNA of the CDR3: TGTGCCAGCAGCGTAGAATTAGCGGAACACAATGAGCAGTTCTTC. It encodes CASSVELAEHNEQFF. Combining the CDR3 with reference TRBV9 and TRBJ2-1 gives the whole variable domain DSGVTQTPKHLITATGQRVTLRCSPRSGDLSVYWYQQSLDQGLQFLIQYYNGEERAKGNILERFSAQQFPDLHSELNLSSLELGDSALYFCASSVELAEHNEQFFGPGTRLTVL.

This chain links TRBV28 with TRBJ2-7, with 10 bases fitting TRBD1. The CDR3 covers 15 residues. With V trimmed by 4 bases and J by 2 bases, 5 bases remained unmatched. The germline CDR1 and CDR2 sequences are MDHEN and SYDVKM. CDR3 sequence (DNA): TGTGCCAGCAGTTCTACCGGGACAGGGGCCTACGAGCAGTACTTC. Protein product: CASSSTGTGAYEQYF.

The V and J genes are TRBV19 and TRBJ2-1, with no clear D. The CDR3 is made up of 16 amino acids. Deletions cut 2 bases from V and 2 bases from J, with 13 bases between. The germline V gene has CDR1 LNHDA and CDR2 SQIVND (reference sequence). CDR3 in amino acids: CASSIQGASTYNEQFF. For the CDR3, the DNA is TGTGCCAGTAGTATACAAGGAGCTTCCACCTACAATGAGCAGTTCTTC.

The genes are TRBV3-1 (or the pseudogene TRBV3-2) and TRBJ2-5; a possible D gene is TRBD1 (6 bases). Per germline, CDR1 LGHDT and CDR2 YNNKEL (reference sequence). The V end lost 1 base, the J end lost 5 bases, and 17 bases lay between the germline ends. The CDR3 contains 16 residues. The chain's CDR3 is CASSQASETGKETQYF. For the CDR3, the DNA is TGTGCCAGCAGCCAAGCCTCTGAGACAGGAAAGGAGACCCAGTACTTC.

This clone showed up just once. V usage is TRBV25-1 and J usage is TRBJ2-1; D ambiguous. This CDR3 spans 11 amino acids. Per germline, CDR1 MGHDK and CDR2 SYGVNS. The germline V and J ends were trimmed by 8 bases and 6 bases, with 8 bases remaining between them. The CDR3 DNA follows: TGTGCCAGCGAGGTTGGCAATGAGCAGTTCTTC. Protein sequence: CASEVGNEQFF.

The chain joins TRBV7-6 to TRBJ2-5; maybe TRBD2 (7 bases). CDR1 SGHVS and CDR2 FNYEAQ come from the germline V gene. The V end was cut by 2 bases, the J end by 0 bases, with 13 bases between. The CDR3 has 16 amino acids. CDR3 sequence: CASSLRGGRNQETQYF. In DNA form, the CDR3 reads TGTGCCAGCAGCTTAAGGGGGGGCAGGAACCAAGAGACCCAGTACTTC.

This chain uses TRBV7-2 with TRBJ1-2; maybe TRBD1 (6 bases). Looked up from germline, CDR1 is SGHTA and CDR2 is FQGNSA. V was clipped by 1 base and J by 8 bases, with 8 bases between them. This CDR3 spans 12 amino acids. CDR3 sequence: CASSLVGGGYTF. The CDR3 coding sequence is TGTGCCAGCAGCTTAGTTGGGGGCGGCTACACCTTC.

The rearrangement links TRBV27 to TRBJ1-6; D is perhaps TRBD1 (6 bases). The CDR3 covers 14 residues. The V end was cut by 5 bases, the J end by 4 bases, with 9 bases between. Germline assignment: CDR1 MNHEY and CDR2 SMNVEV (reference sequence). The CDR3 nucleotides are TGTGCCAGCAGTGCCCAGGGGTATAATTCACCCCTCCACTTT. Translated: CASSAQGYNSPLHF.

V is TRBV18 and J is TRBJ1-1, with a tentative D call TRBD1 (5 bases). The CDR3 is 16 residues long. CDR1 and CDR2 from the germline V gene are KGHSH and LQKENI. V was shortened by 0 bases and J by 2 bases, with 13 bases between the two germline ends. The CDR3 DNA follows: TGTGCCAGCTCACCACCGGTTGGGCAGGGAAACACTGAAGCTTTCTTT. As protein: CASSPPVGQGNTEAFF.

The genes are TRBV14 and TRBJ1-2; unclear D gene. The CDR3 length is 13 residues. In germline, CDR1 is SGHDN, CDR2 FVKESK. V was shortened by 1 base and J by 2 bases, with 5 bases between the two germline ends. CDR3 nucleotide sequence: TGTGCCAGCAGCCAAGCCAGGAACTATGGCTACACCTTC. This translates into CASSQARNYGYTF.

CDR3 sequence: CASSQVRHGRVDTEAFF. DNA for the CDR3: TGTGCCAGCAGCCAAGTACGGCACGGCAGGGTGGACACTGAAGCTTTCTTT. The rearrangement uses TRBV3-1 (or the pseudogene TRBV3-2) and TRBJ1-1; D possibly corresponds to TRBD1 (5 bases). The CDR3 extends over 17 amino acids. Trimming took off 1 base at V and 3 bases at J, with 18 bases between the two ends. Germline CDR1 LGHDT, CDR2 YNNKEL (reference sequence).

CDR3 DNA: TGCGCCAGCAGTCCCTCAGGGGGCAGACAGCCCCAGCATTTT. As protein: CASSPSGGRQPQHF. The genes are TRBV5-1 and TRBJ1-5; 8 bases align to TRBD1. In germline, CDR1 is SGHRS, CDR2 YFSETQ. CDR3 length: 14 amino acids. V gave up 5 bases and J gave up 7 bases; unmatched junction bases: 8.

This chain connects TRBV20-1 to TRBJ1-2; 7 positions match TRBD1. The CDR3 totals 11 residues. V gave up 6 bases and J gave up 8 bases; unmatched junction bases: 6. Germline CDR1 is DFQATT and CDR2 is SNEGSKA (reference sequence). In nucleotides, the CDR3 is TGCAGTGCCCGCGGGACAGCCGGCTACACCTTC. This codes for CSARGTAGYTF.

CDR3 DNA sequence: TGTGCCTGGAGTACGCCCCAACCGGGACAGGGCAGTTCACCCCTCCACTTT. Translating gives CAWSTPQPGQGSSPLHF. V usage is TRBV30 and J usage is TRBJ1-6; 9 positions agree with TRBD1. V lost 2 bases and J lost 9; bases outside the gene matches: 14. CDR1 and CDR2 (germline): GTSNPN, SVGIG (reference sequence). The length of the CDR3 is 17 residues.

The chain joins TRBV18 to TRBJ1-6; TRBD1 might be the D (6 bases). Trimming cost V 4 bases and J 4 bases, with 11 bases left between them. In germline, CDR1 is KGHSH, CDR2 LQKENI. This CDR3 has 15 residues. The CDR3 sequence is CASSQRQDYNSPLHF. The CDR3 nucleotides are TGTGCCAGCTCACAGAGACAGGATTATAATTCACCCCTCCACTTT.

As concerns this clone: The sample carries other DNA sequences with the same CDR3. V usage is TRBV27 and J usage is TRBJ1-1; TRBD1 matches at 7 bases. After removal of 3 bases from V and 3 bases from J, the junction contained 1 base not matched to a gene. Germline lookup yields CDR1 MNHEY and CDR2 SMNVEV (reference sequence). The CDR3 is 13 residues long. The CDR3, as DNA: TGTGCCAGCAGTTTTCAGGGGGACACTGAAGCTTTCTTT. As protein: CASSFQGDTEAFF.